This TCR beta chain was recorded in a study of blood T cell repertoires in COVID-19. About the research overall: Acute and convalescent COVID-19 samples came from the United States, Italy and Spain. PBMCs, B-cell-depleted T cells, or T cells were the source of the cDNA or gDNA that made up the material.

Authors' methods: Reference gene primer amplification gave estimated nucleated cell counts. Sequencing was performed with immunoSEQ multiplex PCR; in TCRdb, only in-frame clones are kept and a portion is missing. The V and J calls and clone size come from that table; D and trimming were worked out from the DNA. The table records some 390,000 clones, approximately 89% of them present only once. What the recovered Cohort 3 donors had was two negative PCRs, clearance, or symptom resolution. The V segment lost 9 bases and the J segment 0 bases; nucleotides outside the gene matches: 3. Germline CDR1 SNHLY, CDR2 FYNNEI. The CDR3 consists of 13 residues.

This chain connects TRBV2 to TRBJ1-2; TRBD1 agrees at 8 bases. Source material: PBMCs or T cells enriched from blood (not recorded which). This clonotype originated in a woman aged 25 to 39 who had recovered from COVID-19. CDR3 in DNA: TGTGCCAGACAGACAGGGGCTAACTATGGCTACACCTTC. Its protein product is CARQTGANYGYTF. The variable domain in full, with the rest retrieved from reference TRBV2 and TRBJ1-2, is EPEVTQTPSHQVTQMGQEVILRCVPISNHLYFYWYRQILGQKVEFLVSFYNNEISEKSEIFDDQFSVERPDGSNFTLKIRSTKLEDSAMYFCARQTGANYGYTFGSGTRLTVV.